This is a list of T cell receptor beta chains from one sample in a study of graft-versus-host responses after intestinal transplantation. These TCRs' antigens remain unknown. Here immunoSEQ multiplex PCR was the method, and the copy in TCRdb shows in-frame clones only, minus some. This sample has over 80,000 clones, with 90% to 95% found just once. The sample consisted of unstimulated CD4+ T cells sorted from spleen or lymph node cells, taken before transplant. All receptors come from a human donor who was the organ donor for an intestinal transplant. CDR3s include the opening cysteine and the closing phenylalanine or tryptophan. Fields, in order: D gene, J gene, clone size, V gene, CDR3 DNA, CDR3 protein. The D gene is left open where the match is weak. Where a row states a size, it is once, few, many or the class of an expanded clone; other rows omit it.

D: .
J: TRBJ1-1
size: .
V: TRBV6-1
DNA: TGTGCCAGCATCGGCAATGGAGGGTTCACTGAAGCTTTCTTT
CDR3: CASIGNGGFTEAFF

D: TRBD1
J: TRBJ1-1
size: .
V: TRBV7-3
DNA: TGTGCCAGCAGCTACTTGGACAGGGAGGCCATTATGAACACTGAAGCTTTCTTT
CDR3: CASSYLDREAIMNTEAFF

D: .
J: TRBJ1-4
size: .
V: TRBV5-1
DNA: TGCGCCAGCAGGCCAGGGGCAAATGAAAAACTGTTTTTT
CDR3: CASRPGANEKLFF

D: .
J: TRBJ2-7
size: .
V: TRBV6-1
DNA: TGTGCCAGCAGTGCGCGAGGGGACTGGGCAGAGGGCGAGCAGTACTTC
CDR3: CASSARGDWAEGEQYF

D: TRBD1
J: TRBJ2-2
size: .
V: TRBV9
DNA: TGTGCCAGCAGCGTAGGGTTGCCCTCCGGGACAGGGGAAACCGGGGAGCTGTTTTTT
CDR3: CASSVGLPSGTGETGELFF

D: TRBD1
J: TRBJ2-1
size: .
V: TRBV27
DNA: TGTGCCAGCAGAAACAGGGGGAACAATGAGCAGTTCTTC
CDR3: CASRNRGNNEQFF

D: TRBD1
J: TRBJ1-1
size: .
V: TRBV6-1
DNA: TGTGCCAGCATACAGGCAGGGGGCACGACTGAAGCTTTCTTT
CDR3: CASIQAGGTTEAFF

D: TRBD1
J: TRBJ1-3
size: .
V: TRBV28
DNA: TGTGCCAGCACCAAACAGGGGTCCTCTGGAAACACCATATATTTT
CDR3: CASTKQGSSGNTIYF

D: TRBD2
J: TRBJ2-7
size: .
V: TRBV28
DNA: TGTGCCAGCAGTCCGGGGGGGTCTTTCCACTACGAGCAGTACTTC
CDR3: CASSPGGSFHYEQYF

D: .
J: TRBJ1-5
size: .
V: TRBV7-9
DNA: TGTGCCAGCAGCTTAGATCAGGGTAGGAGCAATCAGCCCCAGCATTTT
CDR3: CASSLDQGRSNQPQHF

D: .
J: TRBJ2-7
size: once
V: TRBV18
DNA: TGTGCCAGCTCCCTGGGCCTGGGCTACGAGCAGTACTTC
CDR3: CASSLGLGYEQYF

D: .
J: TRBJ2-3
size: .
V: TRBV2
DNA: TGTGCCAGCAGTGATCCGGGGGAAGTGGCAGATACGCAGTATTTT
CDR3: CASSDPGEVADTQYF

D: .
J: TRBJ1-1
size: .
V: TRBV15
DNA: TGTGCCACCAGCAGAGATACACCGGGGGTTGATGAAGCTTTCTTT
CDR3: CATSRDTPGVDEAFF

D: .
J: TRBJ2-2
size: .
V: TRBV11-2
DNA: TGTGCCAGCAGCTACAGTCCAGGTGGCGCGGGTCACACCGGGGAGCTGTTTTTT
CDR3: CASSYSPGGAGHTGELFF

D: .
J: TRBJ1-2
size: .
V: TRBV30
DNA: TGTGCCTGGAGTGGGGGGGGCTCTGGCTACACCTTC
CDR3: CAWSGGGSGYTF

D: .
J: TRBJ2-5
size: .
V: TRBV7-8
DNA: TGTGCCAGCAGCTGGAGAACGGTCCAAGAGACCCAGTACTTC
CDR3: CASSWRTVQETQYF

D: TRBD2
J: TRBJ2-1
size: .
V: TRBV9
DNA: TGTGCCAGCAGCGTAGGTAGCGGGGGTCACTACAATGAGCAGTTCTTC
CDR3: CASSVGSGGHYNEQFF

D: .
J: TRBJ2-4
size: .
V: TRBV10-1
DNA: TGCGCCAGCAGTGAGCCGGGGGAAGCCAAAAACATTCAGTACTTC
CDR3: CASSEPGEAKNIQYF

D: TRBD1
J: TRBJ1-1
size: .
V: TRBV5-1
DNA: TGCGCCAGCAGCGTAGGACAGGGGCTCATGAACACTGAAGCTTTCTTT
CDR3: CASSVGQGLMNTEAFF

D: TRBD2
J: TRBJ2-7
size: .
V: TRBV6-1
DNA: TGTGCCAGCAAGGGCCGGGGGGGACCCTACGAGCAGTACTTC
CDR3: CASKGRGGPYEQYF

D: .
J: TRBJ1-2
size: once
V: TRBV5-8
DNA: TGTGCCAGCAGCTTGGATCCAAACTACGGCTACACCTTC
CDR3: CASSLDPNYGYTF

D: TRBD2
J: TRBJ2-7
size: .
V: TRBV11-2
DNA: TGTGCCAGCAGCTCATTAGCGGGGGCGTACTACGAGCAGTACTTC
CDR3: CASSSLAGAYYEQYF

D: .
J: TRBJ1-5
size: .
V: TRBV30
DNA: TGTGCCTGGTCTGGACAAGTCGGGCAGCCCCAGCATTTT
CDR3: CAWSGQVGQPQHF

D: TRBD1
J: TRBJ2-5
size: .
V: TRBV5-1
DNA: TGCGCCAGCAGCAAAGACAGGGAAGAGACCCAGTACTTC
CDR3: CASSKDREETQYF